Each of the 9 T cell receptor beta chains below was sequenced from the same sample in a study of T cells in women clearing cervical HPV infection. Profiling relied on immunoSEQ multiplex PCR, and the TCRdb table lists in-frame clones only, not all of them. This sample's table has 45,000 to 55,000 clones. Sequenced material: blood buffy coat. The receptors shown here come from a woman between 18 and 75 years old with a cervical HPV16 infection that either progressed to CIN3+ or cleared (not recorded which).

Concerning this clone: Sequencing ends 3 residues short of the CDR3 end; the germline J gene provides the rest. The chain carries TRBV29-1 and TRBJ1-2, with TRBD1 identical over 8 bases. V shed 6 bases and J 1 base; nucleotides not matched to a gene: 7. CDR3 length: 14 amino acids. Germline assignment: CDR1 SQVTM and CDR2 ANQGSEA. The DNA read from the CDR3 is TGCAGCGTCTGGGGACAGGAGATTAACTATGGC. Protein product: CSVWGQEINYG. The whole CDR3 reads CSVWGQEINYGYTF.

A remark on this clone: The sequenced fragment ends 3 residues before the CDR3 boundary, so the rest is inferred from the germline J gene. V is TRBV30 and J is TRBJ2-7, with D uncertain. The CDR3 consists of 12 residues. Deletions cut 2 bases from V and 6 bases from J, with 11 bases between. Germline V gives CDR1 GTSNPN, CDR2 SVGIG (reference sequence). The CDR3 DNA, read in part, is TGTGCCTGGAGTTTGGGTAGCATCGAG. Residues: CAWSLGSIE. The CDR3 in its entirety is CAWSLGSIEQYF.

As regards this clone: The missing CDR3 end, 3 residues past where the read stops, is filled in from the germline J gene. The chain joins TRBV5-1 to TRBJ2-1, with TRBD2 matching over 9 bases. This CDR3 has 17 amino acids. Germline values: CDR1 SGHRS, CDR2 YFSETQ. V lost 4 bases to trimming and J lost 0 bases; unmatched junction nucleotides: 8. Partial CDR3 DNA: TGCGCCAGCAGCCCCTGGGGCGGGGGGGACTCCTACAATGAG. It codes for CASSPWGGGDSYNE. The full CDR3 protein reads CASSPWGGGDSYNEQFF.

A note on this clone: Coverage ceases 3 residues before the CDR3 finishes, and the germline J gene fills in the end. The chain carries TRBV20-1 and TRBJ2-7, with D perhaps being TRBD1 or TRBD2 (5 bases each). CDR3 length: 14 residues. The germline CDR1 and CDR2 sequences are DFQATT and SNEGSKA (reference sequence). With 3 bases removed from V and 1 base from J, the gap between germline ends came to 13 bases. The CDR3 spells CSASELRESYEQYF. The covered CDR3 bases are TGCAGTGCTAGCGAGCTCAGGGAGTCCTACGAG.

Note on this clone: The read finishes 3 residues shy of the CDR3 end, and the germline J gene is used to complete it. The rearrangement joins TRBV7-9 to TRBJ1-1; D gene uncertain. CDR1 and CDR2 from the germline V gene are SEHNR and FQNEAQ (reference sequence). The CDR3 is made up of 11 amino acids. The CDR3 is CASSLVREAFF. The CDR3 DNA, read in part, is TGTGCCAGCAGCTTAGTCAGGGAA.

Notes on this clone: The CDR3 end is not reached by the read, which stops 3 residues before it; the germline J gene fills it in. The rearrangement joins TRBV20-1 to TRBJ1-5; D gene uncertain. V was shortened by 4 bases and J by 9 bases, with 10 bases between the two germline ends. The CDR3 has 11 amino acids. CDR1 DFQATT and CDR2 SNEGSKA come from the germline V gene (reference sequence). CDR3 DNA (partial): TGCAGTGCTACACAAGGTCTGCCC. It translates to CSATQGLP. In full, the CDR3 reads CSATQGLPQHF.

Points on this clone: The read terminates 3 residues ahead of where the CDR3 ends, so the germline J gene completes it. J is TRBJ1-2 and V is TRBV11-1, with D unresolved. The germline V gene encodes CDR1 SGHAT and CDR2 FQDESV (reference sequence). V was trimmed by 5 bases and J by 5 bases, leaving 9 bases between them. CDR3 length: 12 residues. The CDR3 protein is CASSGSLYGYTF. The sequenced CDR3 bases are TGTGCCAGCAGCGGATCACTATATGGC.

The part of the CDR3 DNA that was read is TGCAGTGCTAGACCCTTAGGCAGGCAAGATACG. It translates to CSARPLGRQDT. From start to end, the CDR3 is CSARPLGRQDTQYF. V is TRBV20-1 and J is TRBJ2-3; D not certain. The missing CDR3 end, 3 residues past where the read stops, is filled in from the germline J gene. CDR1 is DFQATT, CDR2 SNEGSKA, per germline (reference sequence). The length of the CDR3 is 14 residues. The germline V and J ends were trimmed by 2 bases and 5 bases, with 14 bases remaining between them.

CDR3 region: CASSLEGALGYTF. The sequenced CDR3 bases are TGCGCCAGCAGCCTGGAGGGGGCGTTAGGC. The rearrangement uses TRBV5-1 and TRBJ1-2, with 7 bases lining up with TRBD1. Read data end 3 residues before the CDR3 end; the end is taken from the germline J gene. Looked up from germline, CDR1 is SGHRS and CDR2 is YFSETQ. This CDR3 has 13 amino acids.